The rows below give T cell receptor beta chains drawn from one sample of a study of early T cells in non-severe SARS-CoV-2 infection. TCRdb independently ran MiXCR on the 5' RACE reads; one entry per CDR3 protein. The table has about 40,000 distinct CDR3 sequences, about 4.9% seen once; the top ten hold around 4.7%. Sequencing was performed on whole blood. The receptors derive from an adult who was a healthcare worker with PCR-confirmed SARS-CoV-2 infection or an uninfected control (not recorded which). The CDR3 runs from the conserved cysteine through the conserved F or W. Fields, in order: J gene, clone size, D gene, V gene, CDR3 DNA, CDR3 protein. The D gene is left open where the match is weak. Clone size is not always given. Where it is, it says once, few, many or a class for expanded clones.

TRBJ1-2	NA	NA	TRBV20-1	TGCAGTGCTAGTAATTCCTATGGCTACACCTTC	CSASNSYGYTF
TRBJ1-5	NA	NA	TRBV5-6	TGTGCCAGCAGCTTGGCCGGACGGAGCAATCAGCCCCAGCATTTT	CASSLAGRSNQPQHF
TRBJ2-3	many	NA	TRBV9	TGTGCCAGCACCCGGCGGGCGGATGGCACAGATACGCAGTATTTT	CASTRRADGTDTQYF
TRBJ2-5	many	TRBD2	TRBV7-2	TGTGCCAGCAGCTCCCCACTAGCGGGGGGAAAGACCCAGTACTTC	CASSSPLAGGKTQYF
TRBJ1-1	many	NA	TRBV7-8	TGTGCCAGCAGCGACGGACGGTCTGAAGCTTTCTTT	CASSDGRSEAFF
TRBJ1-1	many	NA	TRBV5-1	TGCGCCAGCAGCTTGGTTGCGGGGATCGACACTGAAGCTTTCTTT	CASSLVAGIDTEAFF
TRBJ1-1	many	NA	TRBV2	TGTGCCAGCATCCAAAGGAGTAGCACTGAAGCTTTCTTT	CASIQRSSTEAFF
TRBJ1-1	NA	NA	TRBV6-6	TGTGCCAGCAGTTACGAGGGGCGGAACACTGAAGCTTTCTTT	CASSYEGRNTEAFF
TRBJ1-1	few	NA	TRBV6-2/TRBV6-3	TGTGCCAGCAGTTATCGGGTTCTGACTGAAGCTTTCTTT	CASSYRVLTEAFF
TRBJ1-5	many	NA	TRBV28	TGTGCCAGCAGTTTAAAGGGTTTTAGGAGGAAGGACAATCAGCCCCAGCATTTT	CASSLKGFRRKDNQPQHF
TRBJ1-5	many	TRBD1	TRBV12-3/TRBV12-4	TGTGCCAGCAGTTATTCCGGGACAGGGGGTGGGCAGCCCCAGCATTTT	CASSYSGTGGGQPQHF
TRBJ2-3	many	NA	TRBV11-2	TGTGCCAGCAGCTTAACCCCACTAGCCACAGATACGCAGTATTTT	CASSLTPLATDTQYF
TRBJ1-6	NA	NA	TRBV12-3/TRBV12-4	TGTGCCAGCAGCGTAAACAGGGATTCACCCCTCCACTTT	CASSVNRDSPLHF
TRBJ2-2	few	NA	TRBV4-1	TGCGCCAGCAGCCAAGAGGGTTTGAACACCGGGGAGCTGTTTTTT	CASSQEGLNTGELFF
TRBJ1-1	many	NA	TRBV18	TGTGCCAGCTCACAGGGTTGGGACACTGAAGCTTTCTTT	CASSQGWDTEAFF
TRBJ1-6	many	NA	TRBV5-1	TGCGCCAGCAGCTTGGGTAGAATTCCAGATTATAATTCACCCCTCCACTTT	CASSLGRIPDYNSPLHF
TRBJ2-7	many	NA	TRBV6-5	TGTGCCAGCAGATACAATACCGGGAACGAGCAGTACTTC	CASRYNTGNEQYF
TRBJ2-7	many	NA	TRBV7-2	TGTGCCAGCAGCTTCGCTAGCGACTCCTACGAGCAGTACTTC	CASSFASDSYEQYF
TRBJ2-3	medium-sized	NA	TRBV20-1	TGCAGTGCTAGTAGGGGTGACGAAAATACGCAGTATTTT	CSASRGDENTQYF
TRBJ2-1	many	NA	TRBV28	TGTGCCAGCAGGGGGGGTTGGTACAATGAGCAGTTCTTC	CASRGGWYNEQFF
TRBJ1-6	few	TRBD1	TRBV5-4	TGTGCCAGCAGCCCACCGGGACAGGGGAATTCACCCCTCCACTTT	CASSPPGQGNSPLHF
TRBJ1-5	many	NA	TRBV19	TGTGCCAGTAGTCTCATCTTGTATCAGCCCCAGCATTTT	CASSLILYQPQHF
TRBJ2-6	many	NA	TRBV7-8	TGTGCCAGCAGCTTAGCGCTTGGGAGCGCTGGGGCCAACGTCCTGACTTTC	CASSLALGSAGANVLTF
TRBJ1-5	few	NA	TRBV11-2	TGTGCCAGCAGCTTAGTCGAAGATCAGCCCCAGCATTTT	CASSLVEDQPQHF
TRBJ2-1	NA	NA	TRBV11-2	TGTGCCAGCAGCTTCGGGGGAGATTGGAATGAGCAGTTCTTC	CASSFGGDWNEQFF
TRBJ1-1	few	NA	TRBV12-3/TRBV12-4	TGTGCCAGCAGTTTGGCGACCAAGGCTGAAGCTTTCTTT	CASSLATKAEAFF
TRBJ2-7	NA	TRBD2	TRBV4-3	TGCGCCAGCAGCCAAGACGCCTGGGGAGGGACGGGCGAGCAGTACTTC	CASSQDAWGGTGEQYF
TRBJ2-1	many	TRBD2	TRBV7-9	TGTGCCAGCAGCTTTATGGGACTAGCGGGAGGTGGGAATGAGCAGTTCTTC	CASSFMGLAGGGNEQFF
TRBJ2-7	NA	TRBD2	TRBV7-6	TGTGCCAGCAGCTCAAGACTAGCGGGGTTTATGTACGAGCAGTACTTC	CASSSRLAGFMYEQYF
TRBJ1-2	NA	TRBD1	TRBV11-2	TGTGCCAGCAGCCACTGGACAGGGAACGGCTACACCTTC	CASSHWTGNGYTF
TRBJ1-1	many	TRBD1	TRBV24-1	TGTGCCACCAGTGGAGACAGGGACACTGAAGCTTTCTTT	CATSGDRDTEAFF
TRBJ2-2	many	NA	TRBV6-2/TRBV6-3	TGTGCCAGCAGTTACTTGGGCACGAACACCGGGGAGCTGTTTTTT	CASSYLGTNTGELFF
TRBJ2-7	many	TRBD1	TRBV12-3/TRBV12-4	TGTGCCAGCAGTCCCCGACAGGGTGGACCCTACGAGCAGTACTTC	CASSPRQGGPYEQYF
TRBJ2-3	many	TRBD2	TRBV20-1	TGCAGTGCCGCCGCCGGGACTAGTCGCGGGTATTTT	CSAAAGTSRGYF
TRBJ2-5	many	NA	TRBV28	TGTGCCAGCACTAATGAGGCGGAGACCCAGTACTTC	CASTNEAETQYF
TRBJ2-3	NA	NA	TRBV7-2	TGTGCCAGCAGCTTGGGGAGAGGAGCGGTCACAGATACGCAGTATTTT	CASSLGRGAVTDTQYF
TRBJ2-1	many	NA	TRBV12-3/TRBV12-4	TGTGCCAGCCTAAGGGCCCTGGTGCTAGACAATGAGCAGTTCTTC	CASLRALVLDNEQFF
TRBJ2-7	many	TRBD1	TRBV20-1	TGCAGTGCTAGATCAGGGGGCGCCTCCTACGAGCAGTACTTC	CSARSGGASYEQYF
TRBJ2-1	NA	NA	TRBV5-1	TGCGCCAGCAGCTTGGCCGGCGGGATTCGCTCCAATGAGCAGTTCTTC	CASSLAGGIRSNEQFF
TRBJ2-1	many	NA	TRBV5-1	TGCGCCAGCAGCTTGGCTTACAGGGAGTGGACAATCAGGAATGAGCAGTTCTTC	CASSLAYREWTIRNEQFF
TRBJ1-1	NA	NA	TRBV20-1	TGCAGTGCTCCGAAGCAACGCGAAGCTTTCTTT	CSAPKQREAFF
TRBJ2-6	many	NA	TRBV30	TGTGCCTGGGAGACTGGGGCCAACGTCCTGACTTTC	CAWETGANVLTF
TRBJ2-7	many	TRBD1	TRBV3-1	TGTGCCAGCAGCCGGGGACAGACGGCCTACGAGCAGTACTTC	CASSRGQTAYEQYF
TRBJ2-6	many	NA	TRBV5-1	TGCGCCAGCAACCCCTGGGCGGGTGGCTCTGGGGCCAACGTCCTGACTTTC	CASNPWAGGSGANVLTF
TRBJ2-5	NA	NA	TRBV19	TGTGCCAGTAGACCGGGACATGCAGAGACCCAGTACTTC	CASRPGHAETQYF
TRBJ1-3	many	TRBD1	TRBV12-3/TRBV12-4	TGTGCCAGCAGTTTAGATCTCAGGGGGGGAAACACCATATATTTT	CASSLDLRGGNTIYF
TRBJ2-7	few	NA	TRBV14	TGTGCCAGCAGCCAAGTACCATCCGCCTACGAGCAGTACTTC	CASSQVPSAYEQYF
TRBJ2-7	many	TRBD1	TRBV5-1	TGCGCCAGCAGATCCGGGACAGGGACCTACGAGCAGTACTTC	CASRSGTGTYEQYF
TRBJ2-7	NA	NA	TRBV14	TGTGCCAGCAGCCTGAACGACGGAAGCAAGTACTTC	CASSLNDGSKYF
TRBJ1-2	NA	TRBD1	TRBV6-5	TGTGCCAGCAGTTACACCCGCCGGGACAGCGGTCACTATGGCTACACCTTC	CASSYTRRDSGHYGYTF